The source of this T cell receptor (beta chain) is a study of blood T cell repertoires in COVID-19. This table comes from immunoSEQ multiplex PCR, and its TCRdb copy is limited to in-frame clones, with some not included. Here the sample spans around 450,000 clones, 87% being singletons. V trimming: 4 bases; J trimming: 10 bases; junction bases outside the gene matches: 13. CDR3 size: 15 residues. The V gene's germline CDR1 is SGHNT and CDR2 YYREEE (reference sequence). Cohort 3 donors were reported recovered after two negative PCRs, clearance, or symptom resolution. Material: PBMCs or T cells enriched from blood (not recorded which). The rearrangement uses TRBV5-4 and TRBJ2-1, with 8 bases matching TRBD2. The origin of this receptor is a woman between 18 and 29 years old who had recovered from COVID-19. The CDR3 loop reads CASSKFSGPGGEQFF. In DNA, the CDR3 is TGTGCCAGCAGCAAATTCTCCGGGCCGGGGGGGGAGCAGTTCTTC.